Presented here are 18 T cell receptor beta chains from one specimen sequenced in a study of CD8 T cells in Susac syndrome. Random-hexamer reverse transcription was applied to roughly 0.5 to 1 ug RNA. TCRdb independently ran MiXCR on the immunoSEQ multiplex PCR reads; one entry per CDR3 protein. The data contain about 140,000 distinct CDR3 sequences, 85% to 95% of them singletons. The specimen was CD4+ T cells from PBMCs. Source of these receptors: a human donor with multiple sclerosis.

This chain connects TRBV28 to TRBJ2-7; D might be TRBD1 (5 bases). The germline gives CDR1 MDHEN, CDR2 SYDVKM. V shed 8 bases and J shed 2 bases, with 13 bases lying between them. This CDR3 region has 13 residues. The CDR3 protein is CASLQGRTYEQYF. The DNA of the CDR3 is TGTGCCAGCCTCCAGGGCCGAACCTACGAGCAGTACTTC.

This rearrangement joins TRBV12-3 or TRBV12-4 to TRBJ2-7, with a weak D call TRBD2 (6 bases). V was trimmed by 3 bases and J by 0 bases, leaving 12 bases between them. The CDR3 has 15 amino acids. The CDR3 sequence is CASSFTSGRSYEQYF. CDR3 nucleotide sequence: TGTGCCAGCAGTTTTACCAGCGGGCGCTCCTACGAGCAGTACTTC.

This chain connects TRBV18 to TRBJ2-1; no clear D. Germline CDR1 KGHSH, CDR2 LQKENI. CDR3 length: 11 amino acids. V lost 2 bases and J 10 bases, leaving 6 bases between the germline ends. Here the CDR3 DNA reads TGTGCCAGCTCACCAGTCGAGGAGCAGTTCTTC. It yields the protein CASSPVEEQFF.

The rearrangement joins TRBV18 to TRBJ1-1; TRBD1 agrees at 7 bases. Germline values: CDR1 KGHSH, CDR2 LQKENI. The CDR3 has 15 amino acids. With 4 bases clipped from V and 3 bases from J, the junction kept 8 bases outside the gene matches. CDR3 DNA sequence: TGTGCCAGCTCACTAAAACAGGGGTCTGACACTGAAGCTTTCTTT. Residues: CASSLKQGSDTEAFF.

The V and J genes are TRBV28 and TRBJ1-5; D unresolved. Germline assignment: CDR1 MDHEN and CDR2 SYDVKM. The CDR3 consists of 14 residues. Trimming stripped 3 bases from V and 7 bases from J, with 13 bases between. The CDR3 loop reads CASSFRRDLQPQHF. The CDR3 coding sequence is TGTGCCAGCAGTTTCCGAAGGGATTTACAGCCCCAGCATTTT.

The J gene is TRBJ2-5, the V gene TRBV5-4, with D tentatively TRBD1 (5 bases). V lost 0 bases and J 5 bases, leaving 8 bases between the germline ends. Germline CDR1 and CDR2: SGHNT and YYREEE (reference sequence). The CDR3 consists of 13 residues. In DNA form, the CDR3 reads TGTGCCAGCAGCTTGGAGGGGTACGAGACCCAGTACTTC. This codes for CASSLEGYETQYF.

The chain employs TRBV6-6 and TRBJ2-7; maybe TRBD1 (6 bases). Trimming removed 0 bases from V and 2 bases from J, with 11 bases in between. CDR1 and CDR2 (germline): MNHNY, SVGAGI (reference sequence). The CDR3 extends over 15 amino acids. As DNA, the CDR3 is TGTGCCAGCAGTTACTCAGGGACATCCCCCTACGAGCAGTACTTC. It specifies CASSYSGTSPYEQYF.

This sequence joins TRBV3-1 and TRBJ1-1; TRBD1 might be the D (6 bases). CDR1 is LGHDT, CDR2 YNNKEL, per germline (reference sequence). V lost 1 base, J lost 1 base, and 10 bases lay in between. This CDR3 region has 15 residues. DNA for the CDR3: TGTGCCAGCAGCCAAGTTCGAGGGGGGAACACTGAAGCTTTCTTT. It translates to CASSQVRGGNTEAFF.

In this sample, this clonotype turned up once. Here the CDR3 reads CASSYREGPDTQYF. CDR3 DNA sequence: TGTGCCAGCAGTTACAGGGAGGGCCCAGATACGCAGTATTTT. V usage is TRBV6-5 and J usage is TRBJ2-3, with 7 positions matching TRBD2. The ends lost 2 bases at V and 4 bases at J; junction bases unmatched: 3. Per germline, CDR1 MNHEY and CDR2 SVGAGI. The CDR3 sequence is 14 residues long.

The gene calls are TRBV3-1 and TRBJ1-1, with D uncertain. This CDR3 comprises 14 residues. The germline CDR1 and CDR2 sequences are LGHDT and YNNKEL (reference sequence). V dropped 3 bases and J dropped 1 base, with 9 bases sitting between them. For the CDR3, the DNA is TGTGCCAGCAGCCAGGCGGCTAGGAACACTGAAGCTTTCTTT. Amino acid sequence: CASSQAARNTEAFF.

The V and J genes are TRBV24-1 and TRBJ2-1; the D gene could be TRBD1 or TRBD2 (5 bases each). The CDR3 spans 13 residues. CDR1 and CDR2 from the germline V gene are KGHDR and SFDVKD. V lost 7 bases and J lost 2, with 8 bases in between. In nucleotides, the CDR3 is TGTGCCACCAGGGGGACGGCCTACAATGAGCAGTTCTTC. Amino acids: CATRGTAYNEQFF.

V gene TRBV6-1 combines with J gene TRBJ2-7; 12 bases align to TRBD1. The V gene end was trimmed by 6 bases and the J gene end by 7 bases; junction bases not matched to a gene: 13. CDR1 MNHNS and CDR2 SASEGT come from the germline V gene. The CDR3 covers 16 residues. CDR3 sequence: CASSRRGGTGGEEQYF. DNA of the CDR3: TGTGCCAGCAGCAGGCGGGGCGGGACAGGGGGCGAGGAGCAGTACTTC.

The chain uses TRBV19 and TRBJ1-2; D unclear. Trimming cost V 5 bases and J 6 bases, with 7 bases left between them. The CDR3 runs 11 residues. The germline CDR1 and CDR2 sequences are LNHDA and SQIVND (reference sequence). The CDR3, as DNA: TGTGCCAGTAGTTACACCAATGGCTACACCTTC. Amino acids: CASSYTNGYTF.

The V call is TRBV5-1, the J call TRBJ1-1; D might be TRBD1 (5 bases). The CDR3 sequence is 15 residues long. V shed 4 bases and J shed 1 base, with 14 bases lying between them. Germline lookup yields CDR1 SGHRS and CDR2 YFSETQ. The CDR3 coding sequence is TGCGCCAGCAGCAACGGGGGAGTATGGAACACTGAAGCTTTCTTT. Its translation: CASSNGGVWNTEAFF.

The rearrangement links TRBV14 to TRBJ2-3; no clear D gene. Trimming took off 3 bases at V and 10 bases at J, with 8 bases between the two ends. CDR3 size: 11 residues. The germline CDR1 and CDR2 sequences are SGHDN and FVKESK. Written as DNA, the CDR3 is TGTGCCAGCAGCCATAATTGGGCGCAGTATTTT. It codes for CASSHNWAQYF.

V usage is TRBV27 and J usage is TRBJ2-2, with a weak D call TRBD1 (5 bases). This CDR3 is 14 amino acids long. CDR1 and CDR2 (germline): MNHEY, SMNVEV (reference sequence). The V gene lost 5 bases and the J gene lost 6 bases, with 13 bases spanning the gap. The CDR3 here is CASSTPTVPGELFF. The DNA for the CDR3 is TGTGCCAGCAGTACCCCGACAGTGCCCGGGGAGCTGTTTTTT.

V gene TRBV9 combines with J gene TRBJ2-5; no definite D call. The V gene's germline CDR1 is SGDLS and CDR2 YYNGEE. The CDR3 is 18 residues long. V was cut by 0 bases and J by 5 bases, with 23 bases left in between. The CDR3 nucleotides are TGTGCCAGCAGCGTAGTCCCTACCCTTGGCCATTATGTGGAGACCCAGTACTTC. It translates to CASSVVPTLGHYVETQYF.

The V call is TRBV19, the J call TRBJ2-3; TRBD1 might be the D (7 bases). CDR3 size: 14 residues. The germline V gene has CDR1 LNHDA and CDR2 SQIVND (reference sequence). The V and J ends lost 3 bases and 4 bases respectively, with 11 bases between them. The CDR3 region is CASSMQGGPDTQYF. For the CDR3, the DNA is TGTGCCAGTAGTATGCAGGGGGGCCCAGATACGCAGTATTTT.